These 21 T cell receptor beta chains originate from one sample sequenced in a study of early T cells in non-severe SARS-CoV-2 infection. TCRdb processed the 5' RACE reads anew with MiXCR; each CDR3 protein has one entry. Among around 44,000 distinct CDR3 sequences listed, around 6.5% were seen once. The source was whole blood, collected at baseline. The source of these receptors is an adult who was a healthcare worker with PCR-confirmed SARS-CoV-2 infection or an uninfected control (not recorded which).

This clonotype was found many times. This rearrangement joins TRBV4-1 to TRBJ2-5, with D maybe TRBD1 (5 bases). Germline V gene sequence: CDR1 MGHRA, CDR2 YSYEKL. Trimming shortened V by 4 bases and J by 2 bases, and 11 bases separated the two germline ends. The CDR3 contains 14 residues. CDR3 region: CASSPQGWQETQYF. In DNA, the CDR3 is TGCGCCAGCAGCCCCCAGGGTTGGCAAGAGACCCAGTACTTC.

In this sample, this clonotype turned up a few times. V gene TRBV6-2 or TRBV6-3 combines with J gene TRBJ2-7; TRBD2 agrees at 9 bases. Germline lookup yields CDR1 MNHEY and CDR2 SVGEGT. The CDR3 consists of 15 residues. V gave up 5 bases and J gave up 0 bases; unmatched junction bases: 5. The CDR3 nucleotides are TGTGCCAGCAGTCGTAGCGGGGGTCCCTCCTACGAGCAGTACTTC. Encoded protein: CASSRSGGPSYEQYF.

This clonotype has more than one count but fewer than ten. The rearrangement uses TRBV20-1 and TRBJ2-3; D uncertain. The ends were cut back, 5 bases at V and 6 bases at J, with 18 bases in the middle. The germline gives CDR1 DFQATT, CDR2 SNEGSKA (reference sequence). The CDR3 is 14 residues long. CDR3 region: CSAAPLSPRDTQYF. As DNA, the CDR3 is TGCAGTGCTGCTCCCCTAAGCCCGCGTGATACGCAGTATTTT.

This clonotype turned up a few times. The chain uses TRBV20-1 and TRBJ2-7, with D maybe TRBD1 (5 bases). V was pared by 0 bases and J by 0 bases, with 21 bases between. The CDR3 is 18 residues long. Germline V CDR1 and CDR2: DFQATT, SNEGSKA (reference sequence). The chain's CDR3 is CSARERIPGPRSSYEQYF. The CDR3 DNA follows: TGCAGTGCTAGAGAAAGGATCCCAGGGCCCCGGAGCTCCTACGAGCAGTACTTC.

This clonotype was seen repeatedly, ten times or more. This chain connects TRBV20-1 to TRBJ2-3, with a possible D match to TRBD1 (5 bases). Germline V gene lookup returns CDR1 DFQATT and CDR2 SNEGSKA (reference sequence). CDR3 length equals 13 residues. With 1 base removed from V and 7 bases from J, the gap between germline ends came to 12 bases. This CDR3 is CSARGTTTYTQYF. The CDR3 DNA is TGCAGTGCTAGAGGGACAACGACGTATACGCAGTATTTT.

This clonotype was recorded a few times. This chain links TRBV5-6 with TRBJ1-2; D call uncertain. This CDR3 spans 14 amino acids. Germline CDR1 reads SGHDT; CDR2 reads YYEEEE. V lost 2 bases and J 7 bases, leaving 15 bases between the germline ends. CDR3 residues: CASSFSRSRPGYTF. The CDR3 DNA reads TGTGCCAGCAGCTTCTCCCGTTCAAGGCCTGGCTACACCTTC.

This clonotype was detected only a few times. The chain recombines TRBV24-1 with TRBJ2-4; D call uncertain. With 4 bases removed from V and 0 bases from J, the gap between germline ends came to 3 bases. The V gene's germline CDR1 is KGHDR and CDR2 SFDVKD. The CDR3 totals 13 residues. The CDR3 is CATSDGAKNIQYF. The CDR3 bases are TGTGCCACCAGTGACGGAGCCAAAAACATTCAGTACTTC.

This clonotype turned up a few times. The chain joins TRBV10-3 to TRBJ1-3; no firm D call. With 8 bases removed from V and 1 base from J, the gap between germline ends came to 3 bases. The germline V gene has CDR1 ENHRY and CDR2 SYGVKD. The CDR3 consists of 11 residues. The CDR3: CAIRSGNTIYF. DNA of the CDR3: TGTGCCATCCGATCTGGAAACACCATATATTTT.

This clonotype was recorded a few times. The rearrangement joins TRBV6-5 to TRBJ2-5, with 7 bases matching TRBD2. CDR3 size: 17 residues. Losses at the gene ends were 0 bases for V and 1 base for J; bases not matched to a gene: 8. CDR1 and CDR2 (germline): MNHEY, SVGAGI. The CDR3 protein is CASSYSTAGVGQETQYF. The CDR3 DNA is TGTGCCAGCAGTTACTCGACTGCGGGAGTGGGCCAAGAGACCCAGTACTTC.

This clonotype was recorded many times. The gene calls are TRBV11-2 and TRBJ2-1; D ambiguous. The germline CDR1 and CDR2 sequences are SGHAT and FQNNGV. The CDR3 is 13 residues long. V lost 4 bases, J lost 5 bases, and 9 bases lay in between. The chain's CDR3 is CASSSGRDNEQFF. In nucleotides, the CDR3 is TGTGCCAGCAGCTCTGGGCGAGACAATGAGCAGTTCTTC.

This clonotype was observed a few times. The chain couples TRBV11-2 to TRBJ2-2; 8 nucleotides line up with TRBD2. J gave up 2 bases and V 5 bases, and 7 bases lay outside the gene matches. The CDR3 sequence is 16 residues long. Per germline, CDR1 SGHAT and CDR2 FQNNGV. CDR3 DNA: TGTGCCAGCAGCCGCGCGGCGGGGGGAAACACCGGGGAGCTGTTTTTT. As protein: CASSRAAGGNTGELFF.

At least ten counts were recorded for this clonotype. The chain combines TRBV2 with TRBJ1-5, with 7 bases matching TRBD1. CDR1 SNHLY and CDR2 FYNNEI come from the germline V gene. The CDR3 covers 14 residues. V gave up 8 bases and J gave up 6 bases; unmatched junction bases: 10. This CDR3 is CASAEEGAVQPQHF. DNA for the CDR3: TGTGCCAGCGCCGAAGAGGGGGCTGTTCAGCCCCAGCATTTT.

For this clonotype: A much larger clonotype is one base distant, so this may be a read error. This chain joins TRBV7-2 and TRBJ1-3; D uncertain. Germline values: CDR1 SGHTA, CDR2 FQGNSA. The CDR3 has 15 amino acids. With 5 bases removed from V and 2 bases from J, the gap between germline ends came to 13 bases. CDR3 residues: CASSPQAGTGNTIYF. The CDR3 DNA reads TGTGCCAGCAGCCCGCAGGCCGGCACTGGAAACACCATATATTTT.

This clonotype was counted only a few times. The V and J genes are TRBV6-2 or TRBV6-3 and TRBJ1-1, with D perhaps matching TRBD1 (5 bases). The CDR3 has 14 amino acids. Germline CDR1 is MNHEY and CDR2 is SVGEGT. Trimming pared 6 bases from V and 2 bases from J, leaving 13 bases between. The CDR3 bases are TGTGCCAGCAGCCAAGCGGGACCTAACACTGAAGCTTTCTTT. Encoded protein: CASSQAGPNTEAFF.

This clonotype was counted many times. The chain recombines TRBV28 with TRBJ2-5; no clear D. V dropped 4 bases and J dropped 1 base, with 16 bases sitting between them. The germline V gene encodes CDR1 MDHEN and CDR2 SYDVKM. The CDR3 has 16 residues. The CDR3 region has the DNA TGTGCCAGCAGTTCCCCCCCTGCCTTTCCCCAAGAGACCCAGTACTTC. Protein product: CASSSPPAFPQETQYF. The full variable domain, completed using reference TRBV28 and TRBJ2-5, is DVKVTQSSRYLVKRTGEKVFLECVQDMDHENMFWYRQDPGLGLRLIYFSYDVKMKEKGDIPEGYSVSREKKERFSLILESASTNQTSMYLCASSSPPAFPQETQYFGPGTRLLVL.

This clonotype showed up just a few times. The chain couples TRBV9 to TRBJ2-1, with 8 bases matching TRBD2. Germline CDR1 and CDR2: SGDLS and YYNGEE. CDR3 length: 19 amino acids. V gave up 3 bases and J gave up 0 bases; unmatched junction bases: 14. The CDR3 DNA reads as TGTGCCAGCAGCGACACGGGACTAGTCATCCCCAGCTCCTACAATGAGCAGTTCTTC. The encoded protein is CASSDTGLVIPSSYNEQFF.

Many counts were recorded for this clonotype. The J gene is TRBJ2-1, the V gene TRBV19, with 8 bases lining up with TRBD1. This CDR3 spans 15 amino acids. Unmatched junction bases numbered 11, after V lost 4 bases and J lost 9 bases. Germline V gene data show CDR1 as LNHDA and CDR2 as SQIVND (reference sequence). The CDR3 nucleotides read TGTGCCAGTAGTAGACAGGGGTCAGCATCCGGTGAGCAGTTCTTC. Encoded protein: CASSRQGSASGEQFF.

The gene calls are TRBV7-2 and TRBJ1-2; perhaps TRBD1 as D (6 bases). The germline V gene has CDR1 SGHTA and CDR2 FQGNSA. The CDR3 spans 13 residues. The germline V and J ends were trimmed by 5 bases and 7 bases, with 14 bases remaining between them. The CDR3 sequence: CASSPQKGGGYTF. CDR3 coding DNA: TGTGCCAGCAGCCCTCAGAAGGGGGGTGGCTACACCTTC.

This clonotype was seen a handful of times. The rearrangement joins TRBV12-3 or TRBV12-4 to TRBJ2-1; TRBD2 agrees at 13 bases. After removal of 6 bases from V and 5 bases from J, the junction contained 10 bases not matched to a gene. This CDR3 is 17 amino acids long. CDR3 sequence reads: CASRKLAGGFGNNEQFF. CDR3 nucleotide sequence: TGTGCCAGCAGGAAACTAGCGGGGGGGTTCGGGAACAATGAGCAGTTCTTC.

The J gene is TRBJ2-2, the V gene TRBV11-2; the D gene is possibly TRBD2 (6 bases). The V and J ends lost 5 bases and 4 bases respectively, with 11 bases between them. CDR1 is SGHAT, CDR2 FQNNGV, per germline. This CDR3 contains 14 residues. The CDR3 loop reads CASSRIGGTGELFF. The CDR3 region has the DNA TGTGCCAGCAGCCGCATCGGGGGCACCGGGGAGCTGTTTTTT.

This clonotype was seen at least ten times. V is TRBV21-1 and J is TRBJ1-1; no check of the table's D call, TRBD1, against the DNA was made. TRBV21-1 is given as a pseudogene. The CDR3 loop spans 16 amino acids. The CDR3 coding sequence is TGTGCCAGCAGCAAAGGAGAAGGGGCAGGAAACACTGAAGCTTTCTTT. Translation: CASSKGEGAGNTEAFF.